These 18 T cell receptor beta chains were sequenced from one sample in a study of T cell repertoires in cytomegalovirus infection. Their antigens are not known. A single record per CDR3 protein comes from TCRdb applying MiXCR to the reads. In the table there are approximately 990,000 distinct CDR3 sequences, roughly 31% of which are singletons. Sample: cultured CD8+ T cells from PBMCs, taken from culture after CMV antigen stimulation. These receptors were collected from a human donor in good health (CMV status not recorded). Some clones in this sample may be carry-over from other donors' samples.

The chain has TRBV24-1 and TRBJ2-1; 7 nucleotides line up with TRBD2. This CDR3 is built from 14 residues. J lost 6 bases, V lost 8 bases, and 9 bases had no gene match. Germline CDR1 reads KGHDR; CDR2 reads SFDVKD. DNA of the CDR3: TGTGCCACCATGGCTAGCGGATTGAGCAATGAGCAGTTCTTC. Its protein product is CATMASGLSNEQFF.

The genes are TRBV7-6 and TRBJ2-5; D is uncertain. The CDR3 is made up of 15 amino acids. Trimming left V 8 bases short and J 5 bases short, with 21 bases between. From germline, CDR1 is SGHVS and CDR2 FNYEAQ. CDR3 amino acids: CASCSVIGLVETQYF. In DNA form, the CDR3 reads TGTGCCAGCTGCAGTGTCATCGGCCTAGTGGAGACCCAGTACTTC.

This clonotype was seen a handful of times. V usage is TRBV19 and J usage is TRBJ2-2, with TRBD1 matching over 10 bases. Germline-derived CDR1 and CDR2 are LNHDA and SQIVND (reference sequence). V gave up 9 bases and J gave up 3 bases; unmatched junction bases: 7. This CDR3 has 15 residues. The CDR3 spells CASSFGTGDTGELFF. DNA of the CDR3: TGTGCCAGCAGCTTCGGGACAGGGGACACCGGGGAGCTGTTTTTT.

In DNA form, the CDR3 reads TGCGCCAGCAGCCAAGTATGGGGGTCGAGCGATTCACCCCTCCACTTT. It is translated as CASSQVWGSSDSPLHF. The rearrangement joins TRBV4-1 to TRBJ1-6; D perhaps matches TRBD1 (5 bases). Germline V lookup: CDR1 MGHRA, CDR2 YSYEKL. Trimming pared 1 base from V and 8 bases from J, leaving 15 bases between. CDR3 size: 16 residues.

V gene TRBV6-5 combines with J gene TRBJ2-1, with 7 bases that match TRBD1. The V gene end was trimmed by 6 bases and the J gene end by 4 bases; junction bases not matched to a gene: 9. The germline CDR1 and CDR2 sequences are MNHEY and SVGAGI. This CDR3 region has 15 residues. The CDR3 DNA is TGTGCCAGCAGACCCGAAAAGACAGGGTACAATGAGCAGTTCTTC. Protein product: CASRPEKTGYNEQFF.

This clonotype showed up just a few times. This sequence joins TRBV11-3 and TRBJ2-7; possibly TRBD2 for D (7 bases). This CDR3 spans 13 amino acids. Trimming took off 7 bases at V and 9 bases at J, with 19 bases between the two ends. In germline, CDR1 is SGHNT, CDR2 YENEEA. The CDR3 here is CASINQRGGGQYV. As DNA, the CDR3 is TGTGCCAGCATCAACCAGAGGGGGGGCGGGCAGTACGTC.

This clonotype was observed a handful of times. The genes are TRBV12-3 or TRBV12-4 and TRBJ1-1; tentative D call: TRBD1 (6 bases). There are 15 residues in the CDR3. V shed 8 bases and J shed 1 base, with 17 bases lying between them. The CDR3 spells CASVVVRGENTEAFF. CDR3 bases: TGTGCCAGCGTGGTGGTCAGGGGAGAGAACACTGAAGCTTTCTTT.

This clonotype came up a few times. CDR3 DNA: TGTGCCAGCAGCTTAGGCGGTGGGGAATGGGATACGCAGTATTTT. It codes for CASSLGGGEWDTQYF. This chain uses TRBV7-8 with TRBJ2-3; D remains ambiguous. CDR3 length: 15 residues. Trimming removed 1 base from V and 6 bases from J, with 14 bases in between. The V gene's germline CDR1 is SGHVS and CDR2 FQNEAQ.

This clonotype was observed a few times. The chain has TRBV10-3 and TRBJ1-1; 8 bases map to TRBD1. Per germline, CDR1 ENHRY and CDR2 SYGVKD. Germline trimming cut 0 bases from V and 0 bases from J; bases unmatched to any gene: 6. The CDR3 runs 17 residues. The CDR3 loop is CAISESGQGPMNTEAFF. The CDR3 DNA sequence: TGTGCCATCAGTGAGTCAGGACAGGGACCAATGAACACTGAAGCTTTCTTT.

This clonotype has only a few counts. Here the CDR3 reads CASSPRQGGPGELFF. The CDR3 DNA reads TGTGCCAGCAGCCCAAGACAGGGAGGTCCCGGGGAGCTGTTTTTT. The V call is TRBV7-9, the J call TRBJ2-2, with TRBD1 as a possible D gene (7 bases). The CDR3 has 15 amino acids. V dropped 5 bases and J dropped 6 bases, with 16 bases sitting between them. CDR1 and CDR2 from the germline V gene are SEHNR and FQNEAQ (reference sequence).

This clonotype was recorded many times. CDR3 DNA sequence: TGTGCCAGCAGCTTAGAGGGGCGCGGGGAGACCCAGTACTTC. Protein sequence: CASSLEGRGETQYF. This chain connects TRBV7-2 to TRBJ2-5; D may correspond to TRBD1 or TRBD2 (5 bases each). Trimming shortened V by 1 base and J by 5 bases, and 11 bases separated the two germline ends. CDR3 length: 14 amino acids. Germline values: CDR1 SGHTA, CDR2 FQGNSA.

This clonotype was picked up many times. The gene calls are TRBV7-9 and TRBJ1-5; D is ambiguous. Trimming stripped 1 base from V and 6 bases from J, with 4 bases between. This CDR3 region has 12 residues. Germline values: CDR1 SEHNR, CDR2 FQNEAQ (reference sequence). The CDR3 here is CASSLGIQPQHF. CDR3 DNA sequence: TGTGCCAGCAGCTTAGGTATTCAGCCCCAGCATTTT.

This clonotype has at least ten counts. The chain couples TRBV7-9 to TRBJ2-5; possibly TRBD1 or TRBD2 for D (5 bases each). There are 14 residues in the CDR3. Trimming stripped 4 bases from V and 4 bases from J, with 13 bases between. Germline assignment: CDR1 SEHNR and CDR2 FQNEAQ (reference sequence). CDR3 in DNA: TGTGCCAGCAGCTCCCGAGGGGATAGAGAGACCCAGTACTTC. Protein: CASSSRGDRETQYF.

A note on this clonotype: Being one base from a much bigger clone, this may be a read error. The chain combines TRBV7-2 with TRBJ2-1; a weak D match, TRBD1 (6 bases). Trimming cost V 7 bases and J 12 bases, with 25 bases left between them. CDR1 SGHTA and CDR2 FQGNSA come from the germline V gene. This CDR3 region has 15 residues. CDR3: CASTPSGTTNPVQFF. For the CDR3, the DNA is TGTGCCAGCACCCCCTCAGGGACAACAAACCCGGTGCAGTTCTTC.

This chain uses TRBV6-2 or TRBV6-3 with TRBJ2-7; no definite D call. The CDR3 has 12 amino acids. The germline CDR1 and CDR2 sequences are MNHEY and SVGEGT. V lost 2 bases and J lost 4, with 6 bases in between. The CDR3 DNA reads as TGTGCCAGCAGTTACCCAGGTTACGAGCAGTACGTC. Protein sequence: CASSYPGYEQYV.

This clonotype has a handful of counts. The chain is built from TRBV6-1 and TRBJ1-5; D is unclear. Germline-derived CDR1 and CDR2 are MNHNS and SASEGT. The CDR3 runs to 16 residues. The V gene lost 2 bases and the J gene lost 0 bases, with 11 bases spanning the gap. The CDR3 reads CASSEWAGNSNQPQHF. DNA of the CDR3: TGTGCCAGCAGTGAATGGGCCGGGAATAGCAATCAGCCCCAGCATTTT.

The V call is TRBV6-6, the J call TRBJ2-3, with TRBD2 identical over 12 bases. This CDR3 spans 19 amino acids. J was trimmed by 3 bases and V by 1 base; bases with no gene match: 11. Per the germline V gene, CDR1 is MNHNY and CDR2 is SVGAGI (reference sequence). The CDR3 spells CASSYLAPLTSGGTDTQYF. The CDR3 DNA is TGTGCCAGCAGTTACTTAGCCCCCTTGACTAGCGGGGGAACAGATACGCAGTATTTT.

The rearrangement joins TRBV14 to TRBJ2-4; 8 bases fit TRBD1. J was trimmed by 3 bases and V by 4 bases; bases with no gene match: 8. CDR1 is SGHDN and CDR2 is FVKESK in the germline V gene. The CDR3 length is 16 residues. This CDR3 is CASSPSGGAGKNIQYF. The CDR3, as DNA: TGTGCCAGCAGCCCCTCAGGGGGCGCGGGCAAAAACATTCAGTACTTC.